This entry lists 11 T cell receptor beta chains sequenced from one sample in a study of blood T cells in healthy people across ages. The use of a sample-barcoded 5' primer and a J-beta primer mix characterized a second PCR of about 7 to 12 cycles. MiXCR was run by TCRdb on the 5' RACE reads, yielding one entry per CDR3 protein. This sample carries hundreds of thousands of distinct CDR3 sequences, about three fifths of them seen once, and the ten largest clones take approximately 20%. The specimen sequenced was blood. All receptors derive from a man aged 25-40 years in good health.

This clonotype was seen only a few times. CDR3: CASSPSAGSVETQYF. The CDR3 bases are TGTGCCAGCAGCCCCTCGGCGGGTTCGGTTGAGACCCAGTACTTC. J is TRBJ2-5 and V is TRBV7-2, with TRBD2 as a possible D gene (5 bases). V lost 5 bases, J lost 5 bases, and 18 bases lay in between. Germline V lookup: CDR1 SGHTA, CDR2 FQGNSA. CDR3 length: 15 amino acids.

V usage is TRBV12-3 or TRBV12-4 and J usage is TRBJ2-7; D not certain. Trimming removed 3 bases at V and 7 bases at J, with 10 bases between. CDR3 length: 12 residues. CDR3 region: CASSFLRAEQYF. Written as DNA, the CDR3 is TGTGCCAGCAGTTTTCTCCGGGCGGAGCAGTACTTC.

This chain links TRBV28 with TRBJ2-7, with 7 nucleotides matching TRBD2. The CDR3 has 16 residues. CDR1 is MDHEN and CDR2 is SYDVKM in the germline V gene. V was clipped by 5 bases and J by 0 bases; unmatched bases: 10. In DNA, the CDR3 is TGTGCCAGCAGTCCCCGGACTAGTTCGAGCTCCTACGAGCAGTACTTC. Translated, it gives CASSPRTSSSSYEQYF.

The chain carries TRBV20-1 and TRBJ2-1, with 16 bases lining up with TRBD2. Losses at the gene ends were 5 bases for V and 7 bases for J; bases not matched to a gene: 5. CDR1 and CDR2 (germline): DFQATT, SNEGSKA (reference sequence). The CDR3 totals 15 residues. Written as DNA, the CDR3 is TGCAGTGCTTACCGGGGACTAGCGGGGGGGAATGAGCAGTTCTTC. It encodes CSAYRGLAGGNEQFF.

The chain employs TRBV7-8 and TRBJ2-1; 7 bases are a match to TRBD2. Trimming cost V 1 base and J 12 bases; bases outside gene matches: 12. The CDR3 has 15 amino acids. From germline, CDR1 is SGHVS and CDR2 FQNEAQ. The CDR3 sequence is CASSLGDYYNEWQFF. CDR3 in DNA: TGTGCCAGCAGCTTAGGGGACTATTACAATGAGTGGCAGTTCTTC.

This chain links TRBV4-2 with TRBJ2-4, with D perhaps TRBD2 (6 bases). The CDR3 covers 18 residues. V lost 2 bases and J 3 bases, leaving 20 bases between the germline ends. CDR1 and CDR2 (germline): LGHNA, YNFKEQ. Written as DNA, the CDR3 is TGTGCCAGCAGCCAAAGCCCCTCAGGAGGGCAGGGCAAAAACATTCAGTACTTC. It is translated as CASSQSPSGGQGKNIQYF.

The chain is built from TRBV4-3 and TRBJ2-1; 10 bases match TRBD2. Matching the DNA end better, TRBJ2-7 makes the J call doubtful. The CDR3 covers 17 residues. Germline V gives CDR1 LGHNA, CDR2 YSLEER. CDR3 sequence (DNA): TGCGCCAGCAGCCAAGGGCTAGCGGGAGAGGGCTACAATGAGCAGTACTTC. Translated, it gives CASSQGLAGEGYNEQYF.

The chain couples TRBV27 to TRBJ1-1; D is undetermined. This CDR3 has 13 amino acids. The germline V and J ends were trimmed by 6 bases and 1 base, with 9 bases remaining between them. Germline-derived CDR1 and CDR2 are MNHEY and SMNVEV (reference sequence). As DNA, the CDR3 is TGTGCCAGCAGGCCAGGTGGGAACACTGAAGCTTTCTTT. Protein sequence: CASRPGGNTEAFF.

The J gene is TRBJ2-3, the V gene TRBV2, with D perhaps matching TRBD1 or TRBD2 (5 bases each). Germline CDR1 reads SNHLY; CDR2 reads FYNNEI. The CDR3 is 16 residues long. Trimming took 1 base from V and 4 from J, leaving 15 bases between them. The CDR3 loop reads CASSEDRTLGADTQYF. The CDR3 DNA sequence: TGTGCCAGCAGTGAAGATAGGACACTAGGGGCAGATACGCAGTATTTT.

The genes are TRBV7-2 and TRBJ2-1; a possible D gene is TRBD1 (5 bases). The germline gives CDR1 SGHTA, CDR2 FQGNSA. The CDR3 consists of 14 residues. V was cut by 2 bases and J by 7 bases, with 12 bases left in between. For the CDR3, the DNA is TGTGCCAGCAGCTTATTTCAGGGCCCTAATGAGCAGTTCTTC. It encodes CASSLFQGPNEQFF.

This chain connects TRBV7-2 to TRBJ1-2; TRBD1 matches 10 bases. Germline values: CDR1 SGHTA, CDR2 FQGNSA. With V trimmed by 3 bases and J by 13 bases, 8 bases remained unmatched. The CDR3 totals 13 residues. The CDR3 sequence is CASSFSGTGVITF. CDR3 DNA sequence: TGTGCCAGCAGCTTTTCTGGGACAGGGGTGATCACCTTC.